The clone carrying this T cell receptor (beta chain) was counted ten times or more. No antigen is known for it. This sample is drawn from a study of neurological immune-mediated disorders. The length of the CDR3 is 11 residues. Germline CDR1 is SQVTM and CDR2 is ANQGSEA. Trimming took 7 bases from V and 5 from J, leaving 11 bases between them. As to time point: longitudinal time-point 3. Unsorted libraries were prepared from 2 million PBMCs that had been stored at -80 C. General observations from the study: The level of TCR clonal expansion was highest in patients with HTLV-1-associated myelopathy and lowest in multiple sclerosis, where it fell below the level seen in healthy controls.

With 10-nucleotide random UMIs included, cDNA was synthesized by 5'RACE. Using its own MiXCR run on the 5' RACE reads, TCRdb lists one record per CDR3 protein. The data show 53,000 or so distinct CDR3 sequences, 7% to 9% seen once. This chain joins TRBV29-1 and TRBJ1-1; D remains ambiguous. Source material: PBMCs. This clonotype was obtained from a woman between 40 and 50 years old in good health. In DNA, the CDR3 is TGCAGCGGAAGGACTGGAACTGAAGCTTTCTTT. Residues: CSGRTGTEAFF.